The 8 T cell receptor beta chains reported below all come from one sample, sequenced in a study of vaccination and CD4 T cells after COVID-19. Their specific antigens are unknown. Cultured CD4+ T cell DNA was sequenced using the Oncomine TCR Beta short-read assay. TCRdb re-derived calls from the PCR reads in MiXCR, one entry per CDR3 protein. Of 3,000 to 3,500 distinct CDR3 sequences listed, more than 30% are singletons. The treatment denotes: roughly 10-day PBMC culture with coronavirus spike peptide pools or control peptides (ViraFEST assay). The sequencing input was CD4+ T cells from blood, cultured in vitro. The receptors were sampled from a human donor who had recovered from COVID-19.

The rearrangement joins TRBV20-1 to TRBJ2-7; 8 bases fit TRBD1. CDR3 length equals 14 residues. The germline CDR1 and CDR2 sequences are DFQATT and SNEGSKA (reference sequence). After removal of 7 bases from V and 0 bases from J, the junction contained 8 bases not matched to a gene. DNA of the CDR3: TGCAGTGTCAATCGACAGGGGAGCTCCTACGAGCAGTACTTC. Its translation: CSVNRQGSSYEQYF.

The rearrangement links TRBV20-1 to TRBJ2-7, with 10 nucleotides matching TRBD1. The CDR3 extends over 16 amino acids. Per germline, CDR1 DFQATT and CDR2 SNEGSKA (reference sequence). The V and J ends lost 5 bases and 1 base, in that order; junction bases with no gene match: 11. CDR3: CSAGKRQGARSYEQYF. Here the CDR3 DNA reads TGCAGTGCTGGAAAGCGACAGGGGGCGAGATCCTACGAGCAGTACTTC.

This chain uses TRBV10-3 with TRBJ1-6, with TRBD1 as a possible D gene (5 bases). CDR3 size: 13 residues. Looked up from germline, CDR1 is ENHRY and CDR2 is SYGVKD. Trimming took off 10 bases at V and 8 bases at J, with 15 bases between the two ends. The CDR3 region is CANRQSVDSPLHF. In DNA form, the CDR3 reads TGTGCCAACAGACAGAGCGTCGATTCACCCCTCCACTTT.

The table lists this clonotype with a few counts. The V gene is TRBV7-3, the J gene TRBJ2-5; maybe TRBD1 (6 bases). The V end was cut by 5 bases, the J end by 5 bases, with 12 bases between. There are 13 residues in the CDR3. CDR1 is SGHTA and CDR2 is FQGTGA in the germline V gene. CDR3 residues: CASSPRGKETQYF. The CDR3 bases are TGTGCCAGCAGCCCCAGGGGCAAGGAGACCCAGTACTTC.

CDR3 sequence (DNA): TGTGCCAGTAGGGCAATTGGCGGACAGCCCGGTCGGGGCTACACCTTC. Translation gives CASRAIGGQPGRGYTF. J is TRBJ1-2 and V is TRBV19; possible D gene TRBD1, 6 bases. This CDR3 region has 16 residues. Germline loops: CDR1 LNHDA, CDR2 SQIVND (reference sequence). V was pared by 6 bases and J by 8 bases, with 25 bases between.

This CDR3 reads CASSYARQMNTEAFF. The CDR3 nucleotides read TGTGCCAGCAGTTACGCTAGACAAATGAACACTGAAGCTTTCTTT. V usage is TRBV6-5 and J usage is TRBJ1-1, with no clear D. V gave up 2 bases and J gave up 0 bases, with 10 bases separating them. Per germline, CDR1 MNHEY and CDR2 SVGAGI. This CDR3 comprises 15 residues.

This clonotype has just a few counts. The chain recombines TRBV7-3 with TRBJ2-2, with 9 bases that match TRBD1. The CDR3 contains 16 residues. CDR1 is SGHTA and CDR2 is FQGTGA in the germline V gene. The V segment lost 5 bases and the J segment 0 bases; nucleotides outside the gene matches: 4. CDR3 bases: TGTGCCAGCAGCAGCAGGACAGGGGCGAACACCGGGGAGCTGTTTTTT. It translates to CASSSRTGANTGELFF.

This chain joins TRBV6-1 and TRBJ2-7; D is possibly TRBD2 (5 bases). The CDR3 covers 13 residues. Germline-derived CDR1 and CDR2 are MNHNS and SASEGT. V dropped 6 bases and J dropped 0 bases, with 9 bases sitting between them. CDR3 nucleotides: TGTGCCAGCAGCCAAGCGGCCTCCTACGAGCAGTACTTC. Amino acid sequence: CASSQAASYEQYF.